One sample yielded the 24 T cell receptor beta chains listed below, sequenced in a study of blood T cell repertoires in COVID-19. Method: immunoSEQ multiplex PCR; TCRdb's copy keeps in-frame clones and lacks some. The sample yields some 200,000 clones, around 94% seen once. The sample comprised peripheral blood. Receptors originate from a man aged 25 to 45 with COVID-19, enrolled during active disease.

The V and J genes are TRBV13 and TRBJ2-2; TRBD1 matches 10 bases. Trimming cost V 5 bases and J 7 bases; bases outside gene matches: 7. The germline CDR1 and CDR2 sequences are PRHDT and FYEKMQ (reference sequence). This CDR3 is 15 amino acids long. CDR3 bases: TGTGCCAGCAGCCCGCGGGGACAGGGGCACGGGGAGCTGTTTTTT. This encodes CASSPRGQGHGELFF. Combining the CDR3 with reference TRBV13 and TRBJ2-2 gives the whole variable domain AAGVIQSPRHLIKEKRETATLKCYPIPRHDTVYWYQQGPGQDPQFLISFYEKMQSDKGSIPDRFSAQQFSDYHSELNMSSLELGDSALYFCASSPRGQGHGELFFGEGSRLTVL.

This clone was observed a few times. The J gene is TRBJ2-7, the V gene TRBV10-1, with 10 bases lining up with TRBD1. J lost 2 bases, V lost 0 bases, and 1 base had no gene match. The CDR3 runs to 15 residues. CDR1 is WNHNN, CDR2 SYGVQD, per germline (reference sequence). CDR3 sequence reads: CASSESGTGAYEQYF. CDR3 coding DNA: TGCGCCAGCAGTGAGTCGGGGACAGGGGCCTACGAGCAGTACTTC.

This sequence joins TRBV5-1 and TRBJ2-2, with 8 bases matching TRBD1. This CDR3 is built from 17 residues. The J segment lost 0 bases and the V segment lost 4 bases, leaving 8 bases of the junction unmatched. Germline CDR1 and CDR2: SGHRS and YFSETQ. This chain's CDR3 is CASSPNPTGANTGELFF. As DNA, the CDR3 is TGCGCCAGCAGCCCGAACCCGACAGGGGCGAACACCGGGGAGCTGTTTTTT.

This chain joins TRBV30 and TRBJ1-2, with D tentatively TRBD1 (6 bases). Trimming took off 0 bases at V and 1 base at J, with 12 bases between the two ends. The CDR3 contains 15 residues. Germline V gene data show CDR1 as GTSNPN and CDR2 as SVGIG (reference sequence). CDR3 in DNA: TGTGCCTGGAGTGTCTGGGGACAAGATAACTATGGCTACACCTTC. It codes for CAWSVWGQDNYGYTF.

The J gene is TRBJ1-4, the V gene TRBV7-9; 9 nucleotides agree with TRBD1. The V segment lost 5 bases and the J segment 8 bases; nucleotides outside the gene matches: 12. From germline, CDR1 is SEHNR and CDR2 FQNEAQ (reference sequence). The CDR3 contains 16 residues. CDR3 nucleotides: TGTGCCAGCAGCGCCCCGGGGGGGGACAGGGTCGAAAAACTGTTTTTT. Translating it yields CASSAPGGDRVEKLFF.

The V gene is TRBV18, the J gene TRBJ2-1; D possibly corresponds to TRBD2 (5 bases). V gave up 1 base and J gave up 0 bases, with 7 bases separating them. The germline CDR1 and CDR2 sequences are KGHSH and LQKENI. The CDR3 consists of 15 residues. DNA of the CDR3: TGTGCCAGCTCACCACTTAGCGACTCCTACAATGAGCAGTTCTTC. Translating it yields CASSPLSDSYNEQFF.

This clone appeared a single time. J is TRBJ1-3 and V is TRBV18, with D possibly TRBD1 on 5 matching bases. The CDR3 is 17 residues long. Trimming removed 2 bases from V and 0 bases from J, with 14 bases in between. CDR1 and CDR2 (germline): KGHSH, LQKENI. The CDR3 loop reads CASSPVSGRTSGNTIYF. CDR3 bases: TGTGCCAGCTCACCAGTGTCAGGGCGGACCTCTGGAAACACCATATATTTT.

This chain joins TRBV5-4 and TRBJ2-5; 7 bases agree with TRBD2. J lost 5 bases, V lost 3 bases, and 10 bases had no gene match. Germline CDR1 SGHNT, CDR2 YYREEE (reference sequence). The CDR3 is 15 residues long. The CDR3 nucleotides read TGTGCCAGCAGCTCGGGCGGGGAGGGGACGGAGACCCAGTACTTC. Its translation: CASSSGGEGTETQYF.

The genes are TRBV10-3 and TRBJ2-7; no firm D call. V gave up 2 bases and J gave up 4 bases, with 18 bases separating them. CDR3 length: 16 amino acids. From germline, CDR1 is ENHRY and CDR2 SYGVKD. The CDR3 DNA reads TGTGCCATCAGTGAGAGCGCCCCAACCGTCCCATACGAGCAGTACTTC. Amino acid sequence: CAISESAPTVPYEQYF.

The CDR3 DNA reads as TGTGCCAGTAGTGTCGTTTCAGGGCCTGGAAACACCATATATTTT. Translating gives CASSVVSGPGNTIYF. The chain combines TRBV19 with TRBJ1-3; TRBD1 might be the D (5 bases). Trimming stripped 5 bases from V and 2 bases from J, with 13 bases between. CDR3 size: 15 residues. Germline CDR1 reads LNHDA; CDR2 reads SQIVND (reference sequence). The full variable domain, with the rest looked up from reference TRBV19 and TRBJ1-3, is DGGITQSPKYLFRKEGQNVTLSCEQNLNHDAMYWYRQDPGQGLRLIYYSQIVNDFQKGDIAEGYSVSREKKESFPLTVTSAQKNPTAFYLCASSVVSGPGNTIYFGEGSWLTVV.

The chain links TRBV4-1 to TRBJ1-2; D possibly corresponds to TRBD1 (5 bases). CDR1 and CDR2 (germline): MGHRA, YSYEKL. The germline V and J ends were trimmed by 0 bases and 7 bases, with 18 bases remaining between them. The CDR3 is 16 amino acids. The CDR3 DNA sequence: TGCGCCAGCAGCCAAGATATGGCGGGGCCGCCCCGTGGCTACACCTTC. Protein product: CASSQDMAGPPRGYTF.

The J gene is TRBJ2-7, the V gene TRBV27; 8 bases line up with TRBD2. Germline values: CDR1 MNHEY, CDR2 SMNVEV (reference sequence). The CDR3 is made up of 14 amino acids. The J segment lost 7 bases and the V segment lost 4 bases, leaving 9 bases of the junction unmatched. The CDR3 loop is CASSSGLGRWEQYF. DNA for the CDR3: TGTGCCAGCAGTTCGGGACTAGGACGTTGGGAGCAGTACTTC.

This clone has more than one count but fewer than ten. This CDR3 is also generated by other DNA sequences in the sample. CDR3 DNA: TGTGCCTGGAGTAGACAGGGCAATCAGCCCCAGCATTTT. Its protein is CAWSRQGNQPQHF. The rearrangement joins TRBV30 to TRBJ1-5; maybe TRBD1 (6 bases). The CDR3 contains 13 residues. Trimming took 2 bases from V and 2 from J, leaving 7 bases between them. CDR1 and CDR2 (germline): GTSNPN, SVGIG (reference sequence).

This clone was picked up one time. CDR3 region: CAISESQGAERSPLHF. DNA for the CDR3: TGTGCCATCAGTGAGTCACAGGGGGCTGAGCGATCACCCCTCCACTTT. This chain uses TRBV10-3 with TRBJ1-6, with 9 bases matching TRBD1. The germline V gene encodes CDR1 ENHRY and CDR2 SYGVKD. The V segment lost 0 bases and the J segment 10 bases; nucleotides outside the gene matches: 7. The CDR3 runs to 16 residues.

The chain recombines TRBV6-1 with TRBJ1-2; D remains unclear. Germline assignment: CDR1 MNHNS and CDR2 SASEGT. CDR3 length: 13 amino acids. V was clipped by 3 bases and J by 6 bases, with 11 bases between them. The CDR3, as DNA: TGTGCCAGCAGTGAGGTCGACGGGGATGGCTACACCTTC. Translation: CASSEVDGDGYTF.

V usage is TRBV4-1 and J usage is TRBJ1-2; 9 bases are shared with TRBD1. The CDR3 runs 17 residues. Germline V lookup: CDR1 MGHRA, CDR2 YSYEKL. The V gene end was trimmed by 0 bases and the J gene end by 4 bases; junction bases not matched to a gene: 9. This CDR3 is CASSQEGGDREPYGYTF. CDR3 in DNA: TGCGCCAGCAGCCAAGAAGGAGGGGACAGGGAGCCCTATGGCTACACCTTC.

This chain uses TRBV6-5 with TRBJ1-2; D gene unclear. The germline V gene has CDR1 MNHEY and CDR2 SVGAGI. Trimming pared 4 bases from V and 4 bases from J, leaving 16 bases between. This CDR3 region has 15 residues. CDR3 loop: CASSSSPTVLYGYTF. In nucleotides, the CDR3 is TGTGCCAGCAGTTCCTCCCCCACAGTGCTCTATGGCTACACCTTC.

The chain is built from TRBV5-5 and TRBJ1-1, with 8 bases aligning to TRBD1. The CDR3 contains 15 residues. Germline V lookup: CDR1 SGHKS, CDR2 YYEKEE (reference sequence). Trimming removed 5 bases from V and 0 bases from J; junction bases left unmatched: 6. The CDR3 DNA is TGTGCCAGCAGGTTGACAGGGGACATGAACACTGAAGCTTTCTTT. It encodes CASRLTGDMNTEAFF.

This chain uses TRBV6-4 with TRBJ2-3, with 7 bases lining up with TRBD1. From germline, CDR1 is MRHNA and CDR2 SNTAGT. The CDR3 contains 15 residues. The trim removed 8 bases at V and 2 bases at J, leaving 10 bases unmatched. For the CDR3, the DNA is TGTGCCAGCTCCCCCGGGACAGTTAACACAGATACGCAGTATTTT. Its translation: CASSPGTVNTDTQYF.

The rearrangement links TRBV2 to TRBJ2-7, with 8 bases that match TRBD1. The junction had 6 bases not matched to a gene; V was cut back by 3 bases and J by 2 bases. This CDR3 spans 15 amino acids. The germline V gene encodes CDR1 SNHLY and CDR2 FYNNEI. CDR3 loop: CASSESGGSPYEQYF. The CDR3 region has the DNA TGTGCCAGCAGTGAGTCAGGGGGCTCCCCCTACGAGCAGTACTTC.

The J gene is TRBJ2-1, the V gene TRBV30, with 12 bases aligning to TRBD1. The CDR3 spans 15 residues. Germline lookup yields CDR1 GTSNPN and CDR2 SVGIG (reference sequence). J was trimmed by 9 bases and V by 0 bases; bases with no gene match: 6. This CDR3 reads CAWSVRDRGLGEQFF. The CDR3 DNA is TGTGCCTGGAGTGTAAGGGACAGGGGGCTGGGTGAGCAGTTCTTC. Supplemented by reference TRBV30 and TRBJ2-1, the full variable domain reads SQTIHQWPATLVQPVGSPLSLECTVEGTSNPNLYWYRQAAGRGLQLLFYSVGIGQISSEVPQNLSASRPQDRQFILSSKKLLLSDSGFYLCAWSVRDRGLGEQFFGPGTRLTVL.

J is TRBJ2-7 and V is TRBV7-9; 7 bases align to TRBD1. The ends lost 5 bases at V and 1 base at J; junction bases unmatched: 8. This CDR3 has 15 amino acids. Germline CDR1 reads SEHNR; CDR2 reads FQNEAQ (reference sequence). The CDR3 nucleotides read TGTGCCAGCAGCACAAATACGGGACAGTCCTACGAGCAGTACTTC. Protein sequence: CASSTNTGQSYEQYF.

The chain joins TRBV6-4 to TRBJ1-1, with 8 bases matching TRBD1. CDR3 length equals 14 residues. The trim removed 5 bases at V and 1 base at J, leaving 3 bases unmatched. Germline CDR1 MRHNA, CDR2 SNTAGT. The CDR3 reads CASSPGGRNTEAFF. CDR3 nucleotide sequence: TGTGCCAGCAGTCCAGGGGGCCGGAACACTGAAGCTTTCTTT.

V usage is TRBV11-3 and J usage is TRBJ2-1, with D maybe TRBD1 (6 bases). V lost 8 bases to trimming and J lost 12 bases, with 26 bases between them. This CDR3 is built from 15 residues. Per germline, CDR1 SGHNT and CDR2 YENEEA. The CDR3 DNA reads TGTGCCAGCGGCCTGGGGTTGGGTGGGGGCGGCGTGCAGTTCTTC. Encoded protein: CASGLGLGGGGVQFF.